This T cell receptor (beta chain) was identified in a study of blood T cell repertoires in COVID-19. The assay was immunoSEQ multiplex PCR, and TCRdb's table has in-frame clones only and misses some. This table has about 210,000 clones, just over 90% appearing once. The CDR3 extends over 13 amino acids. Germline V lookup: CDR1 SEHNR, CDR2 FQNEAQ (reference sequence). The V gene lost 2 bases and the J gene lost 0 bases, with 4 bases spanning the gap. This sequence originates from a man aged 25 to 40 with acute or convalescent COVID-19. The V and J genes are TRBV7-9 and TRBJ1-1; D is uncertain. The sample comprised peripheral blood. The CDR3 loop reads CASSLPLNTEAFF. In DNA, the CDR3 is TGTGCCAGCAGCTTACCCTTGAACACTGAAGCTTTCTTT.